This entry describes one T cell receptor (beta chain). Its antigen is not identified. The data stem from a study of cytomegalovirus exposure and HLA in healthy donors. PCR used 60 Vbeta primers and 13 Jbeta primers. Repertoires were generated with immunoSEQ multiplex PCR, while TCRdb's copy carries only in-frame clones and drops some. This table holds 150,000 to 200,000 clones, approximately 80% found once. The CDR3 is 17 amino acids. Unmatched junction bases numbered 14, after V lost 5 bases and J lost 5 bases. Germline V CDR1 and CDR2: SGHAT, FQDESV (reference sequence). The study, taken as a whole, reports: Sequencing had likely introduced a cluster of highly shared sequence variants as an artifact. An analysis done earlier found most TCR beta V segments productive about 90% or about 30% of the time. Relative to equally common others, HLA-associated TCR beta chains showed greater clonal expansion in a later analysis.

The sequence derives from a woman aged 50 to 60 in good health and CMV-seronegative. V and J are TRBV11-1 and TRBJ1-1, with TRBD1 matching 10 bases. The sequenced sample consisted of PBMCs. The CDR3 spells CASSAGTGAVVWTEAFF. In DNA form, the CDR3 reads TGTGCCAGCAGCGCCGGGACAGGGGCTGTTGTGTGGACTGAAGCTTTCTTT.